These T cell receptor beta chains were read from a single sample in a study of post-analysis software for immune sequencing data. Using its own MiXCR run on the PCR reads, TCRdb lists one record per CDR3 protein. The data contain roughly 730,000 distinct CDR3 sequences, about 27% of them seen just once; the ten biggest clones take up about 0.5%. The sequencing input was blood. The receptors here all came from a girl under 18 with multiple sclerosis. Both conserved end residues are part of each CDR3. D genes are given only for firm matches. Clone size appears in some rows only: once, few, many, or a class for an expanded clone.

size	length	D	V	J	DNA	CDR3
NA	15	TRBD2	TRBV5-4	TRBJ2-7	TGTGCCAGCAGCCGAGCGGGAGGGCCCTACAATGAGCAGTACTTC	CASSRAGGPYNEQYF
many	13	TRBD1	TRBV10-3	TRBJ2-5	TGTGCCACCCGACAGGGTGGTGGAGAGACCCAGTACTTC	CATRQGGGETQYF
few	15	TRBD1	TRBV3-1	TRBJ1-1	TGTGCCAGCAGTCAAGCCCGGGACAGGAACTCTGAAGCTTTCTTT	CASSQARDRNSEAFF
many	18	NA	TRBV18	TRBJ2-1	TGTGCCAGCTCACCACCGGTGCTCGGGGGGCTTTCCTACAATGAGCAGTTCTTC	CASSPPVLGGLSYNEQFF
few	14	TRBD2	TRBV20-1	TRBJ2-5	TGCAGTGCCCCACCTGGGACTATACAAGAGACCCAGTACTTC	CSAPPGTIQETQYF
NA	16	TRBD2	TRBV29-1	TRBJ2-1	TGCAGCGTGGAAAAGCGGGGGGGCCCCCCCTACAATGAGCAGTTCTTC	CSVEKRGGPPYNEQFF
few	16	NA	TRBV3-1	TRBJ2-3	TGTGCCAGCAGCCAAGATCCGGGTACCAGCACAGATACGCAGTATTTT	CASSQDPGTSTDTQYF
NA	18	TRBD2	TRBV5-1	TRBJ2-1	TGCGCCAGCAGCTTTCCCTGGAGGACTAGCGGGAGGAACAATGAGCAGTTCTTC	CASSFPWRTSGRNNEQFF
once	15	NA	TRBV28	TRBJ1-2	TGTGCCAACAGCGCTCCGGGACGGGTAAACTATGGCTACACCTTC	CANSAPGRVNYGYTF
NA	14	TRBD2	TRBV20-1	TRBJ2-3	TGCAGTGCAGGAGAGACTAGCCGTACGGATACGCAGTATTTT	CSAGETSRTDTQYF
NA	16	NA	TRBV20-1	TRBJ2-1	TGCAGTGCTGGAACAACCGGACTCCTGAGGGTCGATGAGCAGTTCTTC	CSAGTTGLLRVDEQFF
NA	16	NA	TRBV12-3/TRBV12-4	TRBJ2-3	TGTGCCAGCAGTTTGCCAGGCAGTCCCGGACGAGATACGCAGTATTTT	CASSLPGSPGRDTQYF
few	12	NA	TRBV3-1	TRBJ2-7	TGTGCCAGCAGCCTACGGAAGGACGAGCAGTACTTC	CASSLRKDEQYF
NA	14	TRBD1	TRBV6-1	TRBJ2-5	TGTGCCAGCAGGGACAGGTGGAGAGGGGAGACCCAGTACTTC	CASRDRWRGETQYF
few	18	TRBD2	TRBV20-1	TRBJ2-3	TGCAGTGCTAAGACCACCGGGACTAGCGGGATGATCACAGATACGCAGTATTTT	CSAKTTGTSGMITDTQYF
NA	15	TRBD1	TRBV18	TRBJ2-5	TGTGCCAGCTCACCACCGGGACAGGGGGTCTACGAGCAGTGCTTC	CASSPPGQGVYEQCF
NA	16	NA	TRBV6-1	TRBJ1-5	TGTGCCAGCAGTGGACACAGACAGAAGTTTAATCAGCCCCAGCATTTT	CASSGHRQKFNQPQHF
many	16	TRBD1	TRBV5-1	TRBJ2-5	TGCGCCAGCAGCGAAGGGACAGCGAACAACCAAGAGACCCAGTACTTC	CASSEGTANNQETQYF
NA	14	TRBD1	TRBV27	TRBJ2-3	TGTGCCAGCAGCTCACAAACAGGGGGGCATACGCAGTATTTT	CASSSQTGGHTQYF
many	15	NA	TRBV10-2	TRBJ1-4	TGCGCCAGCAGTCCGAGACCCCCGAGTGCTGAAAAACTGTTTTTT	CASSPRPPSAEKLFF
NA	14	NA	TRBV12-3/TRBV12-4	TRBJ1-2	TGTGCCAGCAGTTTGTTGGGTTTTTTTAATGGCTACACCTTC	CASSLLGFFNGYTF
many	13	NA	TRBV5-1	TRBJ2-3	TGCGCCAGCAGCTTGGGTAGGTCAGATACGCAGTATTTT	CASSLGRSDTQYF
NA	13	TRBD2	TRBV10-3	TRBJ2-7	TGTGCCATCACAGCGGGAGGACTTTACGAGCAGTACTTC	CAITAGGLYEQYF
few	12	NA	TRBV6-1	TRBJ1-2	TGTGCCAGCAGGCCCGACGGCTATGGCTACACCTTC	CASRPDGYGYTF
NA	14	NA	TRBV7-2	TRBJ2-2	TGTGCCAGCAGCCAACAAACAGGTCCCGGGGAGCTGTTTTTT	CASSQQTGPGELFF
NA	15	NA	TRBV7-2	TRBJ1-3	TGTGCCAGCAGCTTATGGGGAGGGCCTGGAAACACCATATATTTT	CASSLWGGPGNTIYF
few	13	NA	TRBV29-1	TRBJ2-5	TGCAGCGTTCAGAAGGGGACCCAAGAGACCCAGTACTTC	CSVQKGTQETQYF
many	15	TRBD2	TRBV7-2	TRBJ2-3	TGTGCCAGCAGCTTAGCTAGCGGGAGCACAGATACGCAGTATTTT	CASSLASGSTDTQYF
NA	15	NA	TRBV6-2/TRBV6-3	TRBJ2-5	TGTGCCAGCAGTTACTCGGTCAGATCTCAAGAGACCCAGTACTTC	CASSYSVRSQETQYF
few	14	NA	TRBV7-6	TRBJ2-1	TGTGCCAGCAGCACGGGGGCCGGGGGCAATGAGCAGTTCTTC	CASSTGAGGNEQFF
many	14	NA	TRBV10-3	TRBJ2-7	TGTGCCATCAGTGACAGGGGGGCAAACTACGAGCAGTACTTC	CAISDRGANYEQYF
few	16	TRBD2	TRBV6-5	TRBJ2-1	TGTGCCAGCAGTTACAATCTAGCGGGAGGGCCTAATGAGCAGTTCTTC	CASSYNLAGGPNEQFF